This TCR beta chain was recovered during a study of cytomegalovirus exposure and HLA in healthy donors. V was trimmed by 2 bases and J by 4 bases, leaving 9 bases between them. This CDR3 has 13 residues. In germline, CDR1 is SGHDT, CDR2 YYEEEE. Sequenced by immunoSEQ multiplex PCR; TCRdb stores in-frame clones only, minus some. This sample has tens of thousands of clones, with approximately 91% found just once. These donors were members of the roughly 120-subject validation cohort, a group separate from the approximately 620-subject first cohort. The genes are TRBV5-6 and TRBJ1-2; maybe TRBD1 (5 bases). The sample comprised PBMCs. This TCR derives from a man aged 25 to 40 in good health and CMV-seronegative. The CDR3 DNA follows: TGTGCCAGCAGCTTAAGTAGGGGCTATGGCTACACCTTC. As protein: CASSLSRGYGYTF.